These T cell receptor beta chains were read from a single sample in a study of identical twins. TCRdb reprocessed the 5' RACE reads via MiXCR and lists one record per CDR3 protein. The data show about 520,000 distinct CDR3 sequences, roughly a fifth seen once. These data also formed part of another study, on T cells expressing NK-cell markers.

Sequenced material: CD4+ T cells sorted from blood. These receptor sequences come from a woman under 30 in good health. Both conserved end residues are part of each CDR3. Each record gives: J gene, V gene, CDR3 protein.

TRBJ1-4 | TRBV27 | CASSHGTENEKLFF
TRBJ2-7 | TRBV30 | CAWSPHRYEQYF
TRBJ1-1 | TRBV7-2 | CASSPRTGARTEAFF
TRBJ2-5 | TRBV5-1 | CASSPPGQGEGEETQYF
TRBJ1-4 | TRBV20-1 | CSVRTPPEKLFF
TRBJ2-5 | TRBV10-3 | CAISGTTASPETQYF
TRBJ1-1 | TRBV20-1 | CSAHGASGRNTEAFF
TRBJ2-3 | TRBV7-8 | CASSFPGASTDTQYF
TRBJ2-1 | TRBV6-5 | CACGGSREQFF
TRBJ2-3 | TRBV11-2 | CASSFRSQLAPSTDTQYF
TRBJ2-2 | TRBV20-1 | CSARNSGTGELFF
TRBJ2-5 | TRBV7-6 | CASSYSPGGEETQYF
TRBJ1-1 | TRBV20-1 | CSARASTGAATEAFF
TRBJ1-1 | TRBV5-5 | CASSLRQGATEAFF
TRBJ1-1 | TRBV7-3 | CASSPGTGAEAFF
TRBJ1-6 | TRBV9 | CASSVDGDIHSPLHF
TRBJ2-2 | TRBV24-1 | CATSDRDSPNTGELFF
TRBJ2-3 | TRBV20-1 | CSVGGGGTDTQYF
TRBJ2-1 | TRBV4-3 | CASSQNSGRGRNEQFF
TRBJ2-3 | TRBV19 | CASSITPLTRTDTQYF
TRBJ2-3 | TRBV10-3 | CAIAGSSQDTQYF
TRBJ2-1 | TRBV15 | CATSRVEGSSYNEQFF
TRBJ1-2 | TRBV27 | CASSSRTGSGYTF
TRBJ2-7 | TRBV13 | CASSLPAFREQYF
TRBJ1-4 | TRBV5-6 | CASLRGATNEKLFF
TRBJ2-1 | TRBV4-3 | CASSLRLGDNEQFF
TRBJ2-1 | TRBV14 | CASSQLIYNEQFF
TRBJ2-7 | TRBV20-1 | CSARTQGKAYEQYF
TRBJ1-5 | TRBV6-1 | CASSARTGGGQPQHF
TRBJ2-7 | TRBV12-3/TRBV12-4 | CASSLYDEQYF
TRBJ2-7 | TRBV6-1 | CASSDDFYEQYF
TRBJ2-1 | TRBV6-1 | CASRPSGLFYNEQFF
TRBJ2-3 | TRBV5-3 | CARSLGGGTDTQYF
TRBJ1-1 | TRBV20-1 | CSPYLSSWTDNTEAFF
TRBJ1-5 | TRBV7-6 | CASSLGGPESQHF
TRBJ1-5 | TRBV6-2/TRBV6-3 | CASSSRQDNQPQHF
TRBJ1-5 | TRBV29-1 | CSVGWGSNQPQHF
TRBJ2-1 | TRBV12-3/TRBV12-4 | CASSLVFLGNEQFF
TRBJ1-5 | TRBV7-2 | CASSLVASNQPQHF
TRBJ2-5 | TRBV12-3/TRBV12-4 | CASRARPGQGSFRQETQYF
TRBJ1-2 | TRBV7-8 | CASSSRGHGYGYTF
TRBJ1-5 | TRBV15 | CATSILREQPQHF
TRBJ2-1 | TRBV29-1 | CSVDGHPYNEQFF